Shown below are 14 T cell receptor beta chains from a single sample sequenced in a study of CD8 T cells in Susac syndrome. Random hexamers served to reverse transcribe about 0.5 to 1 ug RNA. Each CDR3 protein is one row after TCRdb ran MiXCR on the immunoSEQ multiplex PCR reads. The sample records 150,000 to 180,000 distinct CDR3 sequences, approximately 95% being singletons. The sequencing sample was made of CD4+ T cells from PBMCs. These receptors were obtained from a human donor with Susac syndrome.

V gene TRBV20-1 combines with J gene TRBJ1-4; TRBD1 is a possible D gene (5 bases). There are 13 residues in the CDR3. With 6 bases removed from V and 7 bases from J, the gap between germline ends came to 15 bases. Germline CDR1 and CDR2: DFQATT and SNEGSKA (reference sequence). The CDR3 bases are TGCAGTGCCAGGGACCCTGCGGGTGAAAAACTGTTTTTT. It translates to CSARDPAGEKLFF.

The rearrangement uses TRBV9 and TRBJ1-2, with 8 bases fitting TRBD1. The V gene's germline CDR1 is SGDLS and CDR2 YYNGEE. The CDR3 totals 15 residues. V shed 7 bases and J 3 bases; nucleotides not matched to a gene: 11. The DNA of the CDR3 is TGTGCCAGCCTTCCCTCGGGGGGACAGGACTATGGCTACACCTTC. Encoded protein: CASLPSGGQDYGYTF.

The rearrangement joins TRBV29-1 to TRBJ2-2; no reliable D call. The CDR3 covers 13 residues. Looked up from germline, CDR1 is SQVTM and CDR2 is ANQGSEA. V was pared by 3 bases and J by 5 bases, with 10 bases between. CDR3 protein: CSVDVGYTGELFF. As DNA, the CDR3 is TGCAGCGTTGATGTAGGATATACCGGGGAGCTGTTTTTT.

The gene calls are TRBV14 and TRBJ1-2; 8 nucleotides align to TRBD1. V dropped 3 bases and J dropped 8; count of bases not matched to a gene: 8. Looked up from germline, CDR1 is SGHDN and CDR2 is FVKESK. The CDR3 runs to 14 residues. CDR3 DNA: TGTGCCAGCAGCCAGGGCGGGACAGGCAGCGGCTACACCTTC. It codes for CASSQGGTGSGYTF.

The V and J genes are TRBV5-4 and TRBJ2-1; 10 nucleotides match TRBD2. CDR3 length: 16 amino acids. Trimming took 3 bases from V and 9 from J; bases not matched to a gene: 12. Germline V CDR1 and CDR2: SGHNT, YYREEE (reference sequence). This CDR3 reads CASSSGGLAGVGEQFF. In DNA, the CDR3 is TGTGCCAGCAGCTCTGGGGGCCTAGCGGGGGTCGGTGAGCAGTTCTTC.

The CDR3 sequence: CASSVGAGGNIQYF. CDR3 nucleotide sequence: TGTGCCAGCAGCGTAGGGGCAGGGGGCAACATTCAGTACTTC. The chain combines TRBV9 with TRBJ2-4, with 8 bases matching TRBD1. V lost 0 bases to trimming and J lost 7 bases; unmatched junction nucleotides: 3. This CDR3 is 14 amino acids long. Per germline, CDR1 SGDLS and CDR2 YYNGEE.

This clonotype was observed once. In nucleotides, the CDR3 is TGCGCCAGCAGCCAAGAAGATCGGGGGATAAGTGGCTACACCTTC. This encodes CASSQEDRGISGYTF. The J gene is TRBJ1-2, the V gene TRBV4-3, with a possible D match to TRBD1 (5 bases). Trimming cost V 0 bases and J 7 bases, with 15 bases left between them. Germline V gene lookup returns CDR1 LGHNA and CDR2 YSLEER. The CDR3 runs 15 residues.

The rearrangement joins TRBV5-4 to TRBJ2-3; TRBD2 aligns across 13 bases. CDR3 size: 17 residues. Germline CDR1 SGHNT, CDR2 YYREEE (reference sequence). Losses at the gene ends were 2 bases for V and 3 bases for J; bases not matched to a gene: 6. The CDR3 sequence is CASSFELAGGPTDTQYF. In nucleotides, the CDR3 is TGTGCCAGCAGCTTTGAACTAGCGGGGGGGCCTACAGATACGCAGTATTTT.

This sequence joins TRBV21-1 and TRBJ2-7; TRBD1, the D gene given by the table, was not confirmed from the DNA. TRBV21-1 is classified as a pseudogene. The CDR3 contains 17 residues. CDR3 coding DNA: TGTGCCAGCAACTTATTGGTCCCGCCTGAAATGGGCTACGAGCAGTACTTC. Its translation: CASNLLVPPEMGYEQYF.

This clonotype was counted only a few times. The rearrangement uses TRBV14 and TRBJ1-6; the D is unclear. Per germline, CDR1 SGHDN and CDR2 FVKESK. V lost 1 base and J lost 8, with 3 bases in between. The CDR3 covers 12 residues. The CDR3 protein is CASSQVDSPLHF. The CDR3 DNA reads as TGTGCCAGCAGCCAAGTTGATTCACCCCTCCACTTT. The full variable domain, completed using reference TRBV14 and TRBJ1-6, is EAGVTQFPSHSVIEKGQTVTLRCDPISGHDNLYWYRRVMGKEIKFLLHFVKESKQDESGMPNNRFLAERTGGTYSTLKVQPAELEDSGVYFCASSQVDSPLHFGNGTRLTVT.

The CDR3 here is CSVDRYQETQYF. CDR3 nucleotides: TGCAGCGTTGACCGCTACCAAGAGACCCAGTACTTC. V usage is TRBV29-1 and J usage is TRBJ2-5; no clear D. Germline loops: CDR1 SQVTM, CDR2 ANQGSEA. V was shortened by 3 bases and J by 0 bases, with 5 bases between the two germline ends. This CDR3 has 12 residues.

In DNA, the CDR3 is TGTGCCAGCAGTTTTACAGGGTTAGATGGGACCGGGGAGCTGTTTTTT. It translates to CASSFTGLDGTGELFF. The chain joins TRBV27 to TRBJ2-2, with D perhaps matching TRBD1 (6 bases). The germline V gene encodes CDR1 MNHEY and CDR2 SMNVEV (reference sequence). V was pared by 3 bases and J by 5 bases, with 16 bases between. This CDR3 has 16 residues.

V and J are TRBV7-2 and TRBJ1-6; TRBD1 is a possible D gene (6 bases). The CDR3 sequence is 15 residues long. Germline values: CDR1 SGHTA, CDR2 FQGNSA. V dropped 5 bases and J dropped 7 bases, with 15 bases sitting between them. The CDR3 is CASSRDMGNNSPLHF. Here the CDR3 DNA reads TGTGCCAGCAGCCGGGACATGGGGAACAATTCACCCCTCCACTTT.

This chain links TRBV29-1 with TRBJ1-3; D is possibly TRBD1 (6 bases). Trimming removed 2 bases from V and 4 bases from J, with 9 bases in between. Germline V gene sequence: CDR1 SQVTM, CDR2 ANQGSEA. The CDR3 length is 13 residues. The CDR3 loop reads CSVERDTGNTIYF. As DNA, the CDR3 is TGCAGCGTTGAACGGGACACCGGAAACACCATATATTTT.